The clone carrying this TCR beta chain was seen once. The antigen remains undetermined. The ViraFEST assay expanded antigen-specific CD4+ T cells with viral peptide pools before sequencing. Culture lasted 10 days before CD4+ T cell isolation. Nucleocapsid antibody tests were negative, and the vaccine recipients had no prior SARS-CoV-2 infection. In culture with about 9.7 IU/ml IL-2 and approximately 9.1 ug/ml peptides, PBMC were grown at a few million per well. Days 3 and 7 saw half the medium replaced with IL-2 medium. The protocol was immunoSEQ multiplex PCR, while the TCRdb copy is restricted to in-frame clones and leaves out a portion. This table has about 73,000 clones, around 79% appearing once. This entry comes from a study of vaccination effects on CD4 cells after COVID-19. Study-level background: Each participant was given two doses of one vaccine (BNT162b2 or mRNA-1273). Study-wide findings and caveats: Among infection- and vaccine-induced clones, marked clonal contraction occurred late after vaccination.

CDR1 is SGHTA, CDR2 FQGNSA, per germline. The trim removed 5 bases at V and 3 bases at J, leaving 7 bases unmatched. CDR3 size: 15 residues. This receptor was obtained from a human donor who received a COVID-19 vaccine. J is TRBJ2-1 and V is TRBV7-2, with 7 nucleotides matching TRBD1. The sequenced sample was CD4+ T cells from PBMCs cultured with SARS-CoV-2 spike peptides, obtained before COVID-19 vaccination. For the CDR3, the DNA is TGTGCCAGCAGCATTAGGACAGGCGGCTACAATGAGCAGTTCTTC. Amino acid sequence: CASSIRTGGYNEQFF.